The following is a T cell receptor beta chain sequence with its context. Profiling relied on immunoSEQ multiplex PCR, and the TCRdb table lists in-frame clones only, not all of them. The table lists about 140,000 clones, 78% of them singletons, with roughly 9.7% in the top ten. The data belong to a study of blood T cell repertoires in COVID-19. V was shortened by 6 bases and J by 5 bases, with 22 bases between the two germline ends. Germline V gene data show CDR1 as MDHEN and CDR2 as SYDVKM. This CDR3 is built from 16 residues. The sample comprised peripheral blood. This chain connects TRBV28 to TRBJ1-1, with D possibly TRBD1 on 6 matching bases. The sequence was collected from a man in his fifties or sixties who had recovered from COVID-19. The CDR3 protein is CASSFLSLGGRTEAFF. The CDR3 DNA sequence: TGTGCCAGCAGCTTTCTATCATTGGGGGGGCGGACTGAAGCTTTCTTT.